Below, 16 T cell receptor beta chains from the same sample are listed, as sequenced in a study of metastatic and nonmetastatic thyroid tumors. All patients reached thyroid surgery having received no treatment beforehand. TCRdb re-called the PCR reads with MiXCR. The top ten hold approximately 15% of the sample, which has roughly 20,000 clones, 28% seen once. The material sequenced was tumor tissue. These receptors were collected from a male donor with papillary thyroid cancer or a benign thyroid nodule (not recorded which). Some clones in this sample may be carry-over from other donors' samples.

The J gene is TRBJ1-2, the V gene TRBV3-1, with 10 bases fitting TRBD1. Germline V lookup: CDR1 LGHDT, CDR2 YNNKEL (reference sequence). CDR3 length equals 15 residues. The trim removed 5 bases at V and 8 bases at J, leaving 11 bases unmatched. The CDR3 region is CASSKGGTGDNGYTF. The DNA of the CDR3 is TGTGCCAGCAGCAAAGGAGGGACAGGGGATAACGGCTACACCTTC.

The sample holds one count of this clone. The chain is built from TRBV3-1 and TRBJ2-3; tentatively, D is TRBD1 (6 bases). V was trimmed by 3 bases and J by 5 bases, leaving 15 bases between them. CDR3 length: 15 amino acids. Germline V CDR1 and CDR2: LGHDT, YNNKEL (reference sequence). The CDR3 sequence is CASSQGTTSGDTQYF. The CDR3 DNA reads TGTGCCAGCAGCCAGGGGACAACTTCGGGAGATACGCAGTATTTT.

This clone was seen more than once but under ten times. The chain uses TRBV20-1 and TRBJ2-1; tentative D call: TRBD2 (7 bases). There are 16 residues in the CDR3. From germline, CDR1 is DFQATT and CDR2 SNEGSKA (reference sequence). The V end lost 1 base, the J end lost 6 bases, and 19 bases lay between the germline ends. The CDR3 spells CSARGLWGGRGNEQFF. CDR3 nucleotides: TGCAGTGCTAGAGGCCTGTGGGGGGGCCGGGGCAATGAGCAGTTCTTC.

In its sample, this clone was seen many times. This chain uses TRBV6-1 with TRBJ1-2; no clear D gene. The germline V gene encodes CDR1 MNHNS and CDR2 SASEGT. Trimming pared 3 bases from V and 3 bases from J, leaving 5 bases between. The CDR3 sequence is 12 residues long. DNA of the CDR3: TGTGCCAGCAGTGACGGTTACTATGGCTACACCTTC. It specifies CASSDGYYGYTF.

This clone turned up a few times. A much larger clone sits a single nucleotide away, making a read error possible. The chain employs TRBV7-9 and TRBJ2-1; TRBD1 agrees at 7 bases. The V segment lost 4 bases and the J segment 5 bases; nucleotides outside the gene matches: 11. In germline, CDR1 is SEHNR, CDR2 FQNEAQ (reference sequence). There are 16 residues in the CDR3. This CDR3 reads CASSSRGGSFDNEQFF. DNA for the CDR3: TGTGCCAGCAGCTCCAGAGGGGGCTCCTTTGACAATGAGCAGTTCTTC. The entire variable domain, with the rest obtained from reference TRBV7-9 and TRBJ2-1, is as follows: DTGVSQNPRHKITKRGQNVTFRCDPISEHNRLYWYRQTLGQGPEFLTYFQNEAQLEKSRLLSDRFSAERPKGSFSTLEIQRTEQGDSAMYLCASSSRGGSFDNEQFFGPGTRLTVL.

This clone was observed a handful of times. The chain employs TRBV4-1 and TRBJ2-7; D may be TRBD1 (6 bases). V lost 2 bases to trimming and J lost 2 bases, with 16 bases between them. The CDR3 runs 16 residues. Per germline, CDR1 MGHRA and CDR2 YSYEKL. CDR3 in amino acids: CASSQQVSDRAYEQYF. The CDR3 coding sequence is TGCGCCAGCAGCCAACAAGTATCGGACAGAGCCTACGAGCAGTACTTC.

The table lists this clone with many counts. As DNA, the CDR3 is TGTGCCAGTAGTATCCGTCCAAGCGGGAGGGCGGCAGATACGCAGTATTTT. This translates into CASSIRPSGRAADTQYF. The rearrangement uses TRBV19 and TRBJ2-3; 10 positions match TRBD2. The CDR3 sequence is 17 residues long. The ends lost 3 bases at V and 4 bases at J; junction bases unmatched: 10. Germline loops: CDR1 LNHDA, CDR2 SQIVND (reference sequence). Full variable domain (missing parts from reference TRBV19 and TRBJ2-3): DGGITQSPKYLFRKEGQNVTLSCEQNLNHDAMYWYRQDPGQGLRLIYYSQIVNDFQKGDIAEGYSVSREKKESFPLTVTSAQKNPTAFYLCASSIRPSGRAADTQYFGPGTRLTVL.

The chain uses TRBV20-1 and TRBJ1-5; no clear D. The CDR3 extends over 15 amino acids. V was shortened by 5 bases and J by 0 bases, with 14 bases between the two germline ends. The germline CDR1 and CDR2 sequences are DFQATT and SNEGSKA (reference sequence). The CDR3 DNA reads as TGCAGTGCTGACCCTTCGGTGGGTAGCAATCAGCCCCAGCATTTT. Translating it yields CSADPSVGSNQPQHF.

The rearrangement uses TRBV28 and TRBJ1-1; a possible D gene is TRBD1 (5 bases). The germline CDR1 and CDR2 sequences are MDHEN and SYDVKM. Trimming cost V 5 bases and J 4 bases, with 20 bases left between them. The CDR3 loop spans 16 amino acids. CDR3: CASSPPSGTWGTEAFF. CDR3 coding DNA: TGTGCCAGCAGTCCGCCGTCAGGGACCTGGGGCACTGAAGCTTTCTTT.

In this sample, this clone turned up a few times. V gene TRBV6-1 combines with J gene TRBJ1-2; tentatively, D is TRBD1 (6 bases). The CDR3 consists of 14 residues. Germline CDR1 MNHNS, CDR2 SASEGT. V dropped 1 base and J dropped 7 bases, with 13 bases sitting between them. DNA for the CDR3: TGTGCCAGCAGTGAAGGGGGACAAGGGGTTGGCTACACCTTC. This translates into CASSEGGQGVGYTF.

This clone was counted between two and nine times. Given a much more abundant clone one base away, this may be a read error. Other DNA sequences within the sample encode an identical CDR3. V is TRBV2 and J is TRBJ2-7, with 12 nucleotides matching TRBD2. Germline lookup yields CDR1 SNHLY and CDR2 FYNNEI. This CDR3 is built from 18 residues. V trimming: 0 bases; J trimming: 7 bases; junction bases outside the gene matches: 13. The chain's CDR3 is CASSEAGTLAGGPREQYF. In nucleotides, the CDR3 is TGTGCCAGCAGTGAAGCTGGCACCCTAGCGGGAGGGCCTAGGGAGCAGTACTTC.

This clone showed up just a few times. CDR3: CASSLTDRSLHF. The CDR3 coding sequence is TGTGCCAGCAGTTTGACAGATAGGTCCCTCCACTTT. This sequence joins TRBV28 and TRBJ1-6, with a weak D call TRBD1 (5 bases). Trimming shortened V by 3 bases and J by 14 bases, and 11 bases separated the two germline ends. Per germline, CDR1 MDHEN and CDR2 SYDVKM. The CDR3 spans 12 residues. Full variable domain (missing parts from reference TRBV28 and TRBJ1-6): DVKVTQSSRYLVKRTGEKVFLECVQDMDHENMFWYRQDPGLGLRLIYFSYDVKMKEKGDIPEGYSVSREKKERFSLILESASTNQTSMYLCASSLTDRSLHFGNGTRLTVT.

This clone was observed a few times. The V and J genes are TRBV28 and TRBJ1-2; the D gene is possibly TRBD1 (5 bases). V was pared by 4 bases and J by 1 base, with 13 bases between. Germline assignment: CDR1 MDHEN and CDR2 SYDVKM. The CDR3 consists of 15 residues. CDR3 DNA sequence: TGTGCCAGCAGTTCCCCCGGGGGGGGTAACTATGGCTACACCTTC. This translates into CASSSPGGGNYGYTF.

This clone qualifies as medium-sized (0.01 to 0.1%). CDR3 sequence: CSAKLAGGRIGELFF. The CDR3 nucleotides are TGCAGTGCGAAACTAGCGGGAGGGCGGATCGGGGAGCTGTTTTTT. The chain is built from TRBV20-1 and TRBJ2-2; TRBD2 matches at 13 bases. The CDR3 has 15 residues. Losses at the gene ends were 6 bases for V and 7 bases for J; bases not matched to a gene: 8. Germline values: CDR1 DFQATT, CDR2 SNEGSKA (reference sequence).

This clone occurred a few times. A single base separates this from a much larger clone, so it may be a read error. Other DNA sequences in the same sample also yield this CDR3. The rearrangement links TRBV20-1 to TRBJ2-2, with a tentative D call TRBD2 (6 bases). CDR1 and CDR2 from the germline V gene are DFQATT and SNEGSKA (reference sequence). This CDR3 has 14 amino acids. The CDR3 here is CSAREGTEGGELFF. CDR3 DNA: TGCAGTGCTAGAGAGGGAACAGAGGGCGGGGAGCTGTTCTTT.

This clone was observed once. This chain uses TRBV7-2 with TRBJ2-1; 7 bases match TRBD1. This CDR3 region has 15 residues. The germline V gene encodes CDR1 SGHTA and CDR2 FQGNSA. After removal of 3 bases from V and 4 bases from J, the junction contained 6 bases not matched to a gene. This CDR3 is CASSLADRTYNEQFF. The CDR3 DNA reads TGTGCCAGCAGCTTGGCGGACAGGACATACAATGAGCAGTTCTTC.